The clone carrying this TCR beta chain came up a few times. The sample is drawn from a study of blood T cell repertoires in COVID-19. Using immunoSEQ multiplex PCR, the repertoire was profiled, and TCRdb retains in-frame clones only, with some absent. The table shows fewer than 350,000 clones, with about 85% occurring only once. Sequencing was carried out using PBMCs or T cells enriched from blood (not recorded which). The sequence was collected from a woman aged 45-60 years who had recovered from COVID-19.

DNA for the CDR3: TGTGCCAGCAGCTTGGGGGCCCTGAATTCACCCCTCCACTTT. Its protein is CASSLGALNSPLHF. The chain uses TRBV5-6 and TRBJ1-6; D remains unclear. Germline CDR1 reads SGHDT; CDR2 reads YYEEEE. CDR3 length equals 14 residues. V lost 0 bases and J 7 bases, leaving 8 bases between the germline ends.